Listed here are 3 T cell receptor beta chains from one sample, sequenced in a study of OX40 agonist ivuxolimab in advanced cancers. Sequenced by immunoSEQ multiplex PCR; TCRdb stores in-frame clones only, minus some. In the table there are fewer than 70,000 clones, about nine tenths of which are singletons. The starting material was CD4+ or CD8+ T cells sorted from blood, obtained in a trial of the OX40 agonist ivuxolimab. The origin of the receptors is an adult with an advanced solid tumor such as melanoma, head and neck, liver or kidney cancer.

The chain employs TRBV6-1 and TRBJ2-7; D call uncertain. The CDR3 has 12 amino acids. V lost 9 bases and J lost 1, with 10 bases in between. The V gene's germline CDR1 is MNHNS and CDR2 SASEGT. The CDR3 DNA is TGTGCCAGTGAAGCCCTTTCCTACGAGCAGTACTTC. Its protein product is CASEALSYEQYF.

V gene TRBV12-5 combines with J gene TRBJ2-5; 9 bases fit TRBD1. J lost 2 bases, V lost 4 bases, and 11 bases had no gene match. The CDR3 length is 17 residues. Germline V gene lookup returns CDR1 LGHNT and CDR2 FRNRAP. CDR3 bases: TGTGCTAGTGGTTCCCCTAGCTGGGGACAGGGACAAGAGACCCAGTACTTC. It is translated as CASGSPSWGQGQETQYF.

This clone was detected only a few times. The chain joins TRBV19 to TRBJ1-5, with D perhaps TRBD1 (5 bases). The V end lost 5 bases, the J end lost 0 bases, and 11 bases lay between the germline ends. The CDR3 runs to 15 residues. Per germline, CDR1 LNHDA and CDR2 SQIVND (reference sequence). Here the CDR3 DNA reads TGTGCCAGTAGTGTCCACAGGAATAGCAATCAGCCCCAGCATTTT. Translated: CASSVHRNSNQPQHF.